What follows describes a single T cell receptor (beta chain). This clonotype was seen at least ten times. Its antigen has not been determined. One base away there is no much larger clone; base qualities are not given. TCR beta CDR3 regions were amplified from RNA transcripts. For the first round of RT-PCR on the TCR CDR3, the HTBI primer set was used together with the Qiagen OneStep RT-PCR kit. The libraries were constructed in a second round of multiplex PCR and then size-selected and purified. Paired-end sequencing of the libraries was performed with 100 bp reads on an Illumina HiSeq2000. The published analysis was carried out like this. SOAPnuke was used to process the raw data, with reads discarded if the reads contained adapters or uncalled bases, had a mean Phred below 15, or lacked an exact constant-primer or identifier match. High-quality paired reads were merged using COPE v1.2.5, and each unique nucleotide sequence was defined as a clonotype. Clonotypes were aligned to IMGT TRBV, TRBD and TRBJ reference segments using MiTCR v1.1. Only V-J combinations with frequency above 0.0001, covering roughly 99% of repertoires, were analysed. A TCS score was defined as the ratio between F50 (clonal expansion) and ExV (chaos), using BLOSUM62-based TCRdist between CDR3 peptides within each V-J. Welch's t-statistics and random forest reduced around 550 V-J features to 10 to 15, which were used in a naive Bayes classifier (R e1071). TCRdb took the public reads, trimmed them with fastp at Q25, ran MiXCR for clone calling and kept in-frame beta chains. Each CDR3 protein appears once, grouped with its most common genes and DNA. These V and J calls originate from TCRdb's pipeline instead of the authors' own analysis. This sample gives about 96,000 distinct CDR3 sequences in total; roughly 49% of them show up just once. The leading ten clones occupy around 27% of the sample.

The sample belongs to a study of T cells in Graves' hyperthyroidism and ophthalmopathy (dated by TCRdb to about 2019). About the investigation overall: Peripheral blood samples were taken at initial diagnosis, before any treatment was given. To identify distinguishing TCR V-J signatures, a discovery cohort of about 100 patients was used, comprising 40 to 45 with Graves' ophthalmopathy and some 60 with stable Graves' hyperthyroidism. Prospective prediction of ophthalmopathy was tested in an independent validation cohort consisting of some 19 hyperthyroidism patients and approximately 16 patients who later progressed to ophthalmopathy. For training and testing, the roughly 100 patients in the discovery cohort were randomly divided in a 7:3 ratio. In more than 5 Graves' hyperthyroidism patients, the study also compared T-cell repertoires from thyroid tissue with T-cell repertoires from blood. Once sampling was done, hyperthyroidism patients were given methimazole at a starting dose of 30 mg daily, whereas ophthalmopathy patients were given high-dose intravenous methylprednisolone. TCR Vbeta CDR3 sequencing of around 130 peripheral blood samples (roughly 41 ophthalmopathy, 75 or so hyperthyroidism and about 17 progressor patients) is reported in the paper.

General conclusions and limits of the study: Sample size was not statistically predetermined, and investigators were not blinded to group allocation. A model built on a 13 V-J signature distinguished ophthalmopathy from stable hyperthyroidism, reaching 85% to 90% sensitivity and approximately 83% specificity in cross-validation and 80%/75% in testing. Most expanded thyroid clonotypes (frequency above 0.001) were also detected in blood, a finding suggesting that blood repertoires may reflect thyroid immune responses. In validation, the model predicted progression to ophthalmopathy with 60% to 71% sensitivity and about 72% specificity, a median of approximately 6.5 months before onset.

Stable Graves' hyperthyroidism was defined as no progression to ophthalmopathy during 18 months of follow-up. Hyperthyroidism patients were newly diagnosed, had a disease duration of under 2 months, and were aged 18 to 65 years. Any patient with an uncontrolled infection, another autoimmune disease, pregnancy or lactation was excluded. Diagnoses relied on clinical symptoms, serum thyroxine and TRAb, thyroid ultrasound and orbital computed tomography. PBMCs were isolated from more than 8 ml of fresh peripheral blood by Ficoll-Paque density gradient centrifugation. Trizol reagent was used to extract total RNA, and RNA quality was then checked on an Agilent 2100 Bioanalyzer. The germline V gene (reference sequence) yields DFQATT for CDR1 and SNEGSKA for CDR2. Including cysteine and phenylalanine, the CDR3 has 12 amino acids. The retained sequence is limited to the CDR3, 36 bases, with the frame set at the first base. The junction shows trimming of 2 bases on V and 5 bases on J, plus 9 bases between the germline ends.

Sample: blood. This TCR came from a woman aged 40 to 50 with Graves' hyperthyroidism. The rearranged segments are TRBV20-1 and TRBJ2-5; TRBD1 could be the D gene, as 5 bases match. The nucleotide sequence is TGCAGTGCTAGATCGGACAAGGAGACCCAGTACTTC. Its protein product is CSARSDKETQYF.